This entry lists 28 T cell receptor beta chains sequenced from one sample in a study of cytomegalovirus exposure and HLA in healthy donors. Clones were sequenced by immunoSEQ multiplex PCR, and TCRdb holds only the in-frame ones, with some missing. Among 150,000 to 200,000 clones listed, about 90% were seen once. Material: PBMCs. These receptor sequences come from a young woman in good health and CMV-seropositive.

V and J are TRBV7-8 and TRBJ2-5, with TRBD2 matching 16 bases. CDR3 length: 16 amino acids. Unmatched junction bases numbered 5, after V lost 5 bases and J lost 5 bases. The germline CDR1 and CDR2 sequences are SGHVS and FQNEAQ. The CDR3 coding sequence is TGTGCCAGCAGCGAGGGACTAGCGGGAGGGGTGGAGACCCAGTACTTC. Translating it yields CASSEGLAGGVETQYF.

CDR3 nucleotides: TGTGCCACCCGTCGAGGAAACTATGGCTACACCTTC. Protein product: CATRRGNYGYTF. J is TRBJ1-2 and V is TRBV28; D gene unclear. Trimming stripped 10 bases from V and 2 bases from J, with 11 bases between. Germline CDR1 MDHEN, CDR2 SYDVKM. The CDR3 contains 12 residues.

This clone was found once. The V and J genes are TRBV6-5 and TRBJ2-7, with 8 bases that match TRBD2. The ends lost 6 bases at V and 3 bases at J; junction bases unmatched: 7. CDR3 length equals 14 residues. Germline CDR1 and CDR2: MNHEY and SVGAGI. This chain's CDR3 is CASSSLADGYEQYF. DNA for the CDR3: TGTGCCAGCAGCTCACTAGCGGATGGCTACGAGCAGTACTTC.

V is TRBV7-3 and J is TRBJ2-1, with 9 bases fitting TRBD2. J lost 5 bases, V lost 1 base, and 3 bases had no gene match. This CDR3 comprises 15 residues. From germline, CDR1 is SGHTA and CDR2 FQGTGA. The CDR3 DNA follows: TGTGCCAGCAGCTTAATGGGACTAGCCAACAATGAGCAGTTCTTC. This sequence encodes CASSLMGLANNEQFF.

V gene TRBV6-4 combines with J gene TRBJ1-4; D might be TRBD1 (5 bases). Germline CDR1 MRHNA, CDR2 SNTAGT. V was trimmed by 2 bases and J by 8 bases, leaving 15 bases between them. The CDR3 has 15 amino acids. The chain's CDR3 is CASSDSGGDKEKLFF. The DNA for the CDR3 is TGTGCCAGCAGTGACAGCGGGGGAGACAAGGAAAAACTGTTTTTT.

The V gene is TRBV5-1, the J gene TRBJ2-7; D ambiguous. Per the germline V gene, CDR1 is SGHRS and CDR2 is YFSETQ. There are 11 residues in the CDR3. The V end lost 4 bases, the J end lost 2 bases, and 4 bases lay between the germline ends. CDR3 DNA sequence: TGCGCCAGCAGCACTACCTACGAGCAGTACTTC. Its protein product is CASSTTYEQYF.

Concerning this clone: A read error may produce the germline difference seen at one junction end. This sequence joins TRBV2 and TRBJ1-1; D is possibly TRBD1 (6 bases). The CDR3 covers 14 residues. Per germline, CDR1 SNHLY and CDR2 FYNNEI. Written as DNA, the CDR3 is TGTGCCAGCAGTGAAAGAAGGGGTGGGGACACCTCGATCTTT. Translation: CASSERRGGDTSIF. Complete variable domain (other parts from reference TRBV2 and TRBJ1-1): EPEVTQTPSHQVTQMGQEVILRCVPISNHLYFYWYRQILGQKVEFLVSFYNNEISEKSEIFDDQFSVERPDGSNFTLKIRSTKLEDSAMYFCASSERRGGDTSIFGQGTRLTVV.

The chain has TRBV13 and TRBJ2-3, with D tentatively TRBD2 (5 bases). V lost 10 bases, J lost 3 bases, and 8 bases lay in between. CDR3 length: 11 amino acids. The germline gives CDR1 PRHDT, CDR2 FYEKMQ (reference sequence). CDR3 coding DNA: TGTGCCATCGGGGAGACAGATACGCAGTATTTT. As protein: CAIGETDTQYF.

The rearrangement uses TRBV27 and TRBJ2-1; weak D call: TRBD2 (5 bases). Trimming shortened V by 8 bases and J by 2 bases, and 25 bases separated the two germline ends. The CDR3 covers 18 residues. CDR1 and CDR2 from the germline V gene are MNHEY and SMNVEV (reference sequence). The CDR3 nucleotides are TGTGCCAGCTGCCCGGGGAGTCGGCTAGTAACGGCCTACAATGAGCAGTTCTTC. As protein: CASCPGSRLVTAYNEQFF.

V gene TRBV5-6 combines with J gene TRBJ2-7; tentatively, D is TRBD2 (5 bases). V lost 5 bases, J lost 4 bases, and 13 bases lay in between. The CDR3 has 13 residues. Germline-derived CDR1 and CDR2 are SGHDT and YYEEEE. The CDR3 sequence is CASRSLEGYEQYF. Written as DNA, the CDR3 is TGTGCCAGCAGAAGTCTCGAGGGTTACGAGCAGTACTTC.

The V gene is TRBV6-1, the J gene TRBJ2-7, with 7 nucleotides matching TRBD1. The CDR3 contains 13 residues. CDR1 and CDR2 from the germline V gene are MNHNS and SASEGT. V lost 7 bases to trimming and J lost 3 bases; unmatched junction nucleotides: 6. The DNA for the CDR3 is TGTGCCAGCACTGGGACAGATAACTACGAGCAGTACTTC. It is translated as CASTGTDNYEQYF.

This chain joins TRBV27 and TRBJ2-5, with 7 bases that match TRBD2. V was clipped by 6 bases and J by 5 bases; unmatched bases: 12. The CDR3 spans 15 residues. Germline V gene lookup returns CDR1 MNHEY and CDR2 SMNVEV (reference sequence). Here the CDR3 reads CASSKNGEGGETQYF. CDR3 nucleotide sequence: TGTGCCAGCAGCAAAAATGGGGAGGGCGGGGAGACCCAGTACTTC.

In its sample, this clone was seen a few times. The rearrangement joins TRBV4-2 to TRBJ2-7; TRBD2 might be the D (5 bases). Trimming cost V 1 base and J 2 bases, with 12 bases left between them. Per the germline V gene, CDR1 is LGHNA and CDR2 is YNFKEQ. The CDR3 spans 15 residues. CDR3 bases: TGTGCCAGCAGCCAAGTTCCAGCGGAAGCCTACGAGCAGTACTTC. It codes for CASSQVPAEAYEQYF.

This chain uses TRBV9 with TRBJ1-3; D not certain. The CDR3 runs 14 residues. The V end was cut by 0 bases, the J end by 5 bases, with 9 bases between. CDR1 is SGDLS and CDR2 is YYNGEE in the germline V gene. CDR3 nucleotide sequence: TGTGCCAGCAGCGTAGGGGGAGGCAGAAACACCATATATTTT. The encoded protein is CASSVGGGRNTIYF.

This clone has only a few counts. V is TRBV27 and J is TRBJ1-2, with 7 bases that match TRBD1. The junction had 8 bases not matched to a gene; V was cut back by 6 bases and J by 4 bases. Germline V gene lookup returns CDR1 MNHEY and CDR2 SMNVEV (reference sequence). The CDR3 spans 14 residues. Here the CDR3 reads CASRGPTGIYGYTF. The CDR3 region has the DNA TGTGCCAGCAGGGGACCGACAGGGATCTATGGCTACACCTTC.

Here the CDR3 reads CASSAGLAGYEQYF. The CDR3 bases are TGTGCCAGCAGCGCGGGACTAGCGGGCTACGAGCAGTACTTC. This sequence joins TRBV9 and TRBJ2-7, with 12 bases fitting TRBD2. The germline gives CDR1 SGDLS, CDR2 YYNGEE. V lost 3 bases and J lost 3; bases outside the gene matches: 1. This CDR3 region has 14 residues.

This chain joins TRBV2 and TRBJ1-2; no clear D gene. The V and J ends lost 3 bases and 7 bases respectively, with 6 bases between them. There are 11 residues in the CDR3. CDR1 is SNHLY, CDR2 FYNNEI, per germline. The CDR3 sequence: CASSEYSGYTF. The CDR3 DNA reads TGTGCCAGCAGTGAGTACAGTGGCTACACCTTC.

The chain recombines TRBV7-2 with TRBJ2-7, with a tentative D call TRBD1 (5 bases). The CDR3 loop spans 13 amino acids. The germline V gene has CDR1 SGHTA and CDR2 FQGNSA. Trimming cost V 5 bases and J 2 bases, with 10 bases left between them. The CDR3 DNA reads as TGTGCCAGCAGCCTCAGGGCGGCCTACGAGCAGTACTTC. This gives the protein CASSLRAAYEQYF.

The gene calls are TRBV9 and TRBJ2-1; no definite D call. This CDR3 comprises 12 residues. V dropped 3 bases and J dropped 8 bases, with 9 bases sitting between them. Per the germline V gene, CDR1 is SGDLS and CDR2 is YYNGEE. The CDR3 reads CASSGSVDEQFF. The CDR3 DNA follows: TGTGCCAGCAGCGGTTCAGTCGATGAGCAGTTCTTC.

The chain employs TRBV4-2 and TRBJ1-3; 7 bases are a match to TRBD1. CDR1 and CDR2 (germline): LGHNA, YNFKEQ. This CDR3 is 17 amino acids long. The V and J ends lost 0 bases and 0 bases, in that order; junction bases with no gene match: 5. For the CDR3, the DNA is TGTGCCAGCAGCCAAGAATCAGGGGGGTACTCTGGAAACACCATATATTTT. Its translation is CASSQESGGYSGNTIYF.

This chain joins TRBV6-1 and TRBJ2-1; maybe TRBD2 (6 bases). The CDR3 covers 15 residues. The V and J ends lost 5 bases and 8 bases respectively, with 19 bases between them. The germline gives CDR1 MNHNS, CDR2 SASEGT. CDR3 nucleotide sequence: TGTGCCAGCAGTAAGCGGGTACTCCAAGGCGATGAGCAGTTCTTC. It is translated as CASSKRVLQGDEQFF.

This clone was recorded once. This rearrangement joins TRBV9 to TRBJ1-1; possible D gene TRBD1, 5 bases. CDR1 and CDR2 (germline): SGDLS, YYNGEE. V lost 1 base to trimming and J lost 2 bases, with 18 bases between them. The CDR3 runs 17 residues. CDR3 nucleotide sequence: TGTGCCAGCAGCGTAATCCCCCCCGTGTGGGGCAACACTGAAGCTTTCTTT. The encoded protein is CASSVIPPVWGNTEAFF.

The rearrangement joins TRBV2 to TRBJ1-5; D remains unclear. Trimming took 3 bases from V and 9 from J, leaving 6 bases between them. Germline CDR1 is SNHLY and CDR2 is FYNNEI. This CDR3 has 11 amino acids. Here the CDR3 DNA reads TGTGCCAGCAGTGACGGTCTGCCCCAGCATTTT. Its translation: CASSDGLPQHF.

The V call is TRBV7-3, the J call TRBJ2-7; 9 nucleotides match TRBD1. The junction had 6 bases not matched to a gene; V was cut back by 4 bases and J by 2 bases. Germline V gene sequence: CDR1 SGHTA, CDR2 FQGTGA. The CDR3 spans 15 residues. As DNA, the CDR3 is TGTGCCAGCAGCTCCTGGACAGGGGAAGCCTACGAGCAGTACTTC. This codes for CASSSWTGEAYEQYF.

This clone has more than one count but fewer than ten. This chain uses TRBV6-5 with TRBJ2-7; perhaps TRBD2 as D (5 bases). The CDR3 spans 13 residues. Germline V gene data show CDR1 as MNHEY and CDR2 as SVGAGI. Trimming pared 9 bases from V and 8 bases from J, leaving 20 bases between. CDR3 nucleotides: TGTGCCAGTAGCTGGGCGGAGGCCGCGCAGCAGTACTTC. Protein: CASSWAEAAQQYF.

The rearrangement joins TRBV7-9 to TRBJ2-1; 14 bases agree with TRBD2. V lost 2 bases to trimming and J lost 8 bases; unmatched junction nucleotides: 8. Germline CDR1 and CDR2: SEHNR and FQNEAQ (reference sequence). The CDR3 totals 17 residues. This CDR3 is CASSLRTGLAGVHEQFF. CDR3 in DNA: TGTGCCAGCAGCTTACGAACGGGACTAGCGGGAGTTCATGAGCAGTTCTTC.

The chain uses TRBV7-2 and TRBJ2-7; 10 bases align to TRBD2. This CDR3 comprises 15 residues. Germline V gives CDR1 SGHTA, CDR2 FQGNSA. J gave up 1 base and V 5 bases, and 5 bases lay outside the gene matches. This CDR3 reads CASSPTSGNSYEQYF. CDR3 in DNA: TGTGCCAGCAGCCCCACTAGCGGGAATTCCTACGAGCAGTACTTC.

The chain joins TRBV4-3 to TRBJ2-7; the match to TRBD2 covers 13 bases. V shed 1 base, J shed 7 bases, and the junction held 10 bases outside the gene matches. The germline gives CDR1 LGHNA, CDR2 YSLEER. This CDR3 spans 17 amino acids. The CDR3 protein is CASSQGTSGSGALEQYF. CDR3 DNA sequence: TGCGCCAGCAGCCAAGGGACTAGCGGGAGTGGGGCCCTTGAGCAGTACTTC.